What follows are 12 T cell receptor beta chains derived from one specimen sequenced in a study of T-cell memory formation after mild COVID-19. TCRdb itself ran the 5' RACE reads through MiXCR, one entry per CDR3 protein. Of around 340,000 distinct CDR3 sequences listed, approximately 15% are singletons. Material: PBMCs or a T cell subset sorted from them (not recorded which). The receptors were gathered from a man aged 18 to 30 who had mild COVID-19 (a few samples of this study predate the infection). Cell type and time point are not known.

The V and J genes are TRBV4-1 and TRBJ1-3; D unclear. The CDR3 is 15 amino acids. Germline values: CDR1 MGHRA, CDR2 YSYEKL. V was pared by 2 bases and J by 9 bases, with 17 bases between. The CDR3 bases are TGCGCCAGCAGCCAAATGCCCCTCCGAACCAGCACCATATATTTT. Translating gives CASSQMPLRTSTIYF.

The chain is built from TRBV30 and TRBJ1-1; the match to TRBD1 covers 7 bases. Germline CDR1 reads GTSNPN; CDR2 reads SVGIG (reference sequence). The CDR3 sequence is 13 residues long. J gave up 1 base and V 8 bases, and 7 bases lay outside the gene matches. CDR3 bases: TGTGCCCACTCCCCAGGGGGGAACACTGAAGCTTTCTTT. Its protein product is CAHSPGGNTEAFF.

The chain joins TRBV10-3 to TRBJ2-7; tentatively, D is TRBD1 (6 bases). Germline V gene sequence: CDR1 ENHRY, CDR2 SYGVKD. Between the trimmed V and J ends, which lost 2 bases and 4 bases, there was a span of 18 bases. CDR3 length equals 16 residues. The DNA of the CDR3 is TGTGCCATCAGTGAGGGAAACAGGGCTCCACTGTACGAGCAGTACGTC. Encoded protein: CAISEGNRAPLYEQYV.

The table lists this clonotype with a few counts. The chain has TRBV7-8 and TRBJ2-7; 7 nucleotides line up with TRBD1. This CDR3 has 17 amino acids. The junction had 13 bases not matched to a gene; V was cut back by 5 bases and J by 0 bases. Germline CDR1 is SGHVS and CDR2 is FQNEAQ. This CDR3 is CASSPLTPGQLSYEQYF. The CDR3 nucleotides are TGTGCCAGCAGCCCCCTTACGCCGGGACAGCTCTCCTACGAGCAGTACTTC.

In DNA, the CDR3 is TGTGCCAGCAGCGTCGGGATTTGGGGGAACAATGAGCAGTTCTTC. Amino acids: CASSVGIWGNNEQFF. This chain connects TRBV12-3 or TRBV12-4 to TRBJ2-1; D is tentatively TRBD1 or TRBD2 (5 bases each). The CDR3 spans 15 residues. Trimming took off 6 bases at V and 5 bases at J, with 17 bases between the two ends.

A few counts support this clonotype. The chain employs TRBV6-2 or TRBV6-3 and TRBJ2-3, with D uncertain. V lost 0 bases and J lost 2, with 9 bases in between. Germline V gene lookup returns CDR1 MNHEY and CDR2 SVGEGT. The CDR3 consists of 15 residues. CDR3 nucleotide sequence: TGTGCCAGCAGTTACTCGAAACAGCCCACAGATACGCAGTATTTT. Its translation: CASSYSKQPTDTQYF.

This clonotype occurred a few times. The rearrangement joins TRBV18 to TRBJ2-1; D is perhaps TRBD2 (5 bases). The germline V and J ends were trimmed by 2 bases and 5 bases, with 13 bases remaining between them. There are 15 residues in the CDR3. The germline V gene has CDR1 KGHSH and CDR2 LQKENI. CDR3 DNA: TGTGCCAGCTCACCAAGAAAATCCGGGGACAATGAGCAGTTCTTC. Translation gives CASSPRKSGDNEQFF.

The chain has TRBV29-1 and TRBJ1-1, with TRBD1 identical over 8 bases. Germline V CDR1 and CDR2: SQVTM, ANQGSEA. V lost 4 bases, J lost 3 bases, and 7 bases stayed unmatched. The CDR3 contains 14 residues. The CDR3 here is CSVGETGVHTEAFF. DNA for the CDR3: TGCAGCGTTGGTGAGACAGGGGTGCACACTGAAGCTTTCTTT.

The chain combines TRBV6-5 with TRBJ1-1; maybe TRBD1 (5 bases). Germline CDR1 and CDR2: MNHEY and SVGAGI. V shed 6 bases and J shed 1 base, with 12 bases lying between them. The CDR3 sequence is 14 residues long. The CDR3 loop reads CASSRVGGNTEAFF. The CDR3 DNA sequence: TGTGCCAGCAGCCGGGTTGGGGGGAACACTGAAGCTTTCTTT.

V is TRBV29-1 and J is TRBJ2-1; 8 bases match TRBD1. CDR1 and CDR2 (germline): SQVTM, ANQGSEA. V was pared by 1 base and J by 5 bases, with 1 base of the junction left unmatched. The CDR3 contains 13 residues. For the CDR3, the DNA is TGCAGCGTTGAAGTGGGACAGGACAATGAGCAGTTCTTC. Encoded protein: CSVEVGQDNEQFF.

Many counts were recorded for this clonotype. The V call is TRBV27, the J call TRBJ2-7; D possibly corresponds to TRBD2 (6 bases). The CDR3 consists of 15 residues. V gave up 6 bases and J gave up 2 bases, with 17 bases separating them. From germline, CDR1 is MNHEY and CDR2 SMNVEV (reference sequence). The CDR3 loop reads CASSSRGVGPYEQYF. CDR3 nucleotides: TGTGCCAGCAGCTCTCGCGGGGTGGGGCCCTACGAGCAGTACTTC.

This clonotype was observed a single time. This chain uses TRBV11-2 with TRBJ1-2; D unresolved. The CDR3 runs 13 residues. The V gene lost 7 bases and the J gene lost 5 bases, with 14 bases spanning the gap. Germline assignment: CDR1 SGHAT and CDR2 FQNNGV. CDR3 DNA: TGTGCCAGCAAAGCCCCCACGGGGTATGGCTACACCTTC. It codes for CASKAPTGYGYTF.